Sequencing of this TCR beta chain was carried out in a study of OX40 agonist ivuxolimab in advanced cancers. Across the study: The drug used for patients, ivuxolimab, was an agonistic anti-OX40 (CD134) antibody. Each patient was given ivuxolimab into a vein every 2 weeks, at 0.01 to 10 mg/kg. Study-wide results and caveats: Compared with others, partial responders at 0.1-3.0 mg/kg displayed clonal expansion among the lowest. At 0.1 to 3.0 mg/kg, clonal expansion of CD4+ and CD8+ blood T cells had occurred by week 6.

In the case of this clone: Its antigen is unknown.

Sequencing was performed with immunoSEQ multiplex PCR; in TCRdb, only in-frame clones are kept and a portion is missing. Here the sample spans around 56,000 clones, approximately 86% being singletons. The CDR3 is 15 amino acids. From germline, CDR1 is MNHEY and CDR2 SMNVEV (reference sequence). Trimming removed 5 bases at V and 4 bases at J, with 14 bases between. This receptor was obtained from an adult with an advanced solid tumor such as melanoma, head and neck, liver or kidney cancer. The chain is built from TRBV27 and TRBJ2-2; D may be TRBD1 (6 bases). The source was CD4+ or CD8+ T cells sorted from blood, collected in a trial of the OX40 agonist ivuxolimab. In DNA, the CDR3 is TGTGCCAGCAGTACTATGGACAGTTCCACCGGGGAGCTGTTTTTT. Protein: CASSTMDSSTGELFF.